This is a list of T cell receptor beta chains from one sample in a study of T-cell reconstitution after alpha-beta-depleted transplantation in children. TCRdb re-analysed the PCR reads in MiXCR, keeping a single row per CDR3 protein. The sample contains 350,000 to 450,000 distinct CDR3 sequences, roughly 22% of which appear only once. This sample comprised PBMCs from the stem cell graft donor, obtained from the stem cell graft. The receptors come from a human donor who donated a stem cell graft to a child with acute myeloid leukemia. Both conserved end residues are part of each CDR3. D genes are given only for firm matches. Rows give clone size only sometimes, using once, few, many, or a class for an expanded clone.

D | size | J | V | length | CDR3 | DNA
TRBD2 | . | TRBJ2-7 | TRBV4-2 | 14 | CASSRNGGGDEQYF | TGTGCCAGCAGCCGAAACGGGGGGGGCGACGAGCAGTACTTC
. | . | TRBJ1-1 | TRBV7-9 | 14 | CASSFGDLNTEAFF | TGTGCCAGCAGCTTTGGGGATTTGAACACTGAAGCTTTCTTT
. | few | TRBJ1-1 | TRBV20-1 | 12 | CSAIIGGAEAFF | TGCAGTGCTATAATCGGGGGGGCTGAAGCTTTCTTT
. | . | TRBJ2-1 | TRBV12-3/TRBV12-4 | 17 | CASSLRVGAGSYNEQFF | TGTGCCAGCAGTTTAAGGGTGGGCGCCGGCTCCTACAATGAGCAGTTCTTC
TRBD1 | . | TRBJ2-1 | TRBV11-1 | 19 | CASSPDRTGTDNSYNEQFF | TGTGCCAGCAGCCCAGACAGGACAGGGACAGACAACTCCTACAATGAGCAGTTCTTC
TRBD2 | many | TRBJ2-7 | TRBV20-1 | 16 | CSARGGGSGSSYEQYF | TGCAGTGCTAGAGGTGGTGGTAGCGGGAGCTCCTACGAGCAGTACTTC
TRBD2 | many | TRBJ2-5 | TRBV20-1 | 16 | CSAREGLAGGTETQYF | TGCAGTGCTAGAGAAGGTTTAGCGGGAGGTACTGAGACCCAGTACTTC
. | . | TRBJ2-3 | TRBV5-1 | 16 | CASTTRILGNTDTQYF | TGCGCCAGCACCACACGGATTTTGGGGAACACAGATACGCAGTATTTT
TRBD2 | . | TRBJ2-1 | TRBV10-1 | 16 | CASSNSGRGSGNEQFF | TGCGCCAGCAGCAACAGCGGGAGAGGCTCAGGGAATGAGCAGTTCTTC
TRBD2 | . | TRBJ2-7 | TRBV12-3/TRBV12-4 | 14 | CASRSAGGPYEQYF | TGTGCCAGCAGGTCGGCGGGAGGGCCGTACGAGCAGTACTTC
. | many | TRBJ2-1 | TRBV7-6 | 15 | CASSSIMSSYNEQFF | TGTGCCAGCAGCAGTATCATGAGCTCCTACAATGAGCAGTTCTTC
. | many | TRBJ1-1 | TRBV27 | 14 | CASSLSLGDVEAFF | TGTGCCAGCAGTTTATCGTTAGGGGACGTTGAAGCTTTCTTT
TRBD1 | . | TRBJ2-7 | TRBV11-2 | 15 | CASSLEGRGRDEQYF | TGTGCCAGCAGCTTAGAGGGAAGGGGGCGCGACGAGCAGTACTTC
. | few | TRBJ2-1 | TRBV27 | 15 | CASSPGGNSYNEQFF | TGTGCCAGTAGCCCCGGGGGTAACTCCTACAATGAGCAGTTCTTC
. | many | TRBJ2-7 | TRBV6-2/TRBV6-3 | 15 | CASSTLGRPSYEQYF | TGTGCCAGCAGTACCTTAGGACGACCCTCCTACGAGCAGTACTTC
. | many | TRBJ2-3 | TRBV15 | 16 | CATSRGRGGPDDTQYF | TGTGCCACCAGCAGAGGTCGTGGGGGACCTGACGATACGCAGTATTTT
. | . | TRBJ2-5 | TRBV7-2 | 13 | CASTPRAKEAQYF | TGTGCCAGCACCCCTCGGGCGAAAGAGGCCCAGTACTTC
. | . | TRBJ2-5 | TRBV15 | 16 | CATSRIGAPGAETQYF | TGTGCCACCAGCAGAATAGGGGCGCCGGGTGCAGAGACCCAGTACTTC
TRBD2 | . | TRBJ2-1 | TRBV20-1 | 16 | CSARELAAGSYNEQFF | TGCAGTGCTAGAGAACTAGCGGCTGGCTCCTACAATGAGCAGTTCTTC
. | many | TRBJ2-7 | TRBV20-1 | 15 | CSARGGQARGYEQYF | TGCAGTGCTAGAGGGGGGCAGGCCCGAGGCTACGAGCAGTACTTC
TRBD2 | few | TRBJ2-1 | TRBV5-1 | 15 | CASSRSGPSYNEQFF | TGCGCCAGCAGCCGTAGCGGGCCCTCCTACAATGAGCAGTTCTTC
. | . | TRBJ2-1 | TRBV7-2 | 14 | CASSLVESGDEQFF | TGTGCCAGCAGCTTAGTGGAGTCGGGGGATGAGCAGTTCTTC
. | . | TRBJ2-2 | TRBV5-1 | 14 | CASSRDISTGELFF | TGCGCCAGCAGTCGGGACATTTCCACCGGGGAGCTGTTTTTT
. | . | TRBJ2-2 | TRBV3-1 | 14 | CASSQVLRAGELFF | TGTGCCAGCAGCCAAGTGCTCAGGGCCGGGGAGCTGTTTTTT
TRBD2 | few | TRBJ2-5 | TRBV5-1 | 15 | CASSREGGIQETQYF | TGCGCCAGCAGCCGGGAGGGAGGTATTCAAGAGACCCAGTACTTC
. | . | TRBJ2-7 | TRBV5-1 | 14 | CASSSEGRSYEQYF | TGCGCCAGCAGCTCTGAAGGTAGATCCTACGAGCAGTACTTC
TRBD1 | . | TRBJ2-4 | TRBV25-1 | 14 | CASQPRQGVNIQYF | TGTGCCTCGCAACCTCGACAGGGAGTTAACATTCAGTACTTC
TRBD1 | . | TRBJ2-7 | TRBV7-3 | 13 | CASSRTGVSEQYF | TGTGCCAGCAGCCGGACAGGGGTTAGCGAGCAGTACTTC
. | . | TRBJ1-1 | TRBV21-1 | 17 | CASSKRGQRPRDTEAFF | TGTGCCAGCAGCAAACGAGGGCAAAGGCCTAGGGACACTGAAGCTTTCTTT
TRBD1 | few | TRBJ2-5 | TRBV5-5 | 12 | CASSLSQGDQYF | TGTGCCAGCAGCTTGTCGCAGGGGGACCAGTACTTC
. | . | TRBJ2-1 | TRBV5-1 | 16 | CASSLGTPIADNEQFF | TGCGCCAGCAGCTTAGGGACCCCAATAGCGGACAATGAGCAGTTCTTC
. | few | TRBJ2-2 | TRBV7-2 | 13 | CASSLNGGGELFF | TGTGCCAGCAGCTTAAACGGAGGAGGGGAGCTGTTTTTT
TRBD2 | . | TRBJ2-1 | TRBV24-1 | 13 | CATRRLAAYEQFF | TGTGCCACCAGAAGACTAGCGGCCTATGAGCAGTTCTTC
. | many | TRBJ2-1 | TRBV20-1 | 15 | CSAPSSGRSYNEQFF | TGCAGTGCTCCAAGCAGCGGTCGGAGCTACAATGAGCAGTTCTTC
. | few | TRBJ1-1 | TRBV20-1 | 12 | CSAKKGNTEAFF | TGCAGTGCTAAGAAGGGGAACACTGAAGCTTTCTTT
TRBD2 | many | TRBJ2-1 | TRBV20-1 | 15 | CSAPGVASGLDEQFF | TGCAGTGCCCCCGGCGTCGCTAGCGGACTGGATGAGCAGTTCTTC
. | many | TRBJ2-1 | TRBV20-1 | 13 | CSARVATNNEQFF | TGCAGTGCAAGAGTAGCGACCAACAATGAGCAGTTCTTC
. | . | TRBJ2-2 | TRBV12-3/TRBV12-4 | 15 | CASTPAGLGTGELFF | TGTGCCAGCACCCCCGCGGGCCTAGGCACCGGGGAGCTGTTTTTT
. | many | TRBJ2-1 | TRBV20-1 | 11 | CSATPGWEQFF | TGCAGTGCTACCCCTGGGTGGGAGCAGTTCTTC
. | . | TRBJ1-2 | TRBV10-3 | 15 | CAISGGHLFNYGYTF | TGTGCCATCAGTGGGGGACATCTATTTAACTATGGCTACACCTTC
. | . | TRBJ2-5 | TRBV15 | 15 | CATSRTDGVWETQYF | TGTGCCACCAGCAGGACGGACGGGGTTTGGGAGACCCAGTACTTC
. | . | TRBJ2-2 | TRBV12-3/TRBV12-4 | 14 | CASSLSQGRGELFF | TGTGCCAGCAGTTTAAGCCAAGGAAGGGGGGAGCTGTTTTTT
TRBD2 | few | TRBJ2-3 | TRBV20-1 | 14 | CSATAGLVPDTQYF | TGCAGTGCTACCGCCGGACTAGTTCCAGATACGCAGTATTTT
TRBD2 | few | TRBJ2-1 | TRBV7-8 | 13 | CASSDRLADEQFF | TGTGCCAGCAGCGACCGACTAGCGGATGAGCAGTTCTTC
. | . | TRBJ2-7 | TRBV28 | 15 | CASSLSHREFYEQYF | TGTGCCAGCAGTTTATCACACAGAGAATTCTACGAGCAGTACTTC
. | . | TRBJ2-1 | TRBV4-1 | 16 | CASSQDALKALNEQFF | TGCGCCAGCAGCCAAGATGCACTCAAAGCCCTCAATGAGCAGTTCTTC
. | few | TRBJ2-7 | TRBV12-3/TRBV12-4 | 12 | CASSSGAGEQYF | TGTGCCAGCTCGTCTGGGGCTGGCGAGCAGTACTTC
. | . | TRBJ2-6 | TRBV6-1 | 17 | CASSGSHGASGANVLTF | TGTGCCAGCAGTGGGTCCCACGGGGCCTCTGGGGCCAACGTCCTGACTTTC
. | once | TRBJ2-3 | TRBV25-1 | 14 | CASGRVGLPDTQYF | TGTGCCAGCGGGCGGGTAGGGTTGCCAGATACGCAGTATTTT
TRBD2 | few | TRBJ2-1 | TRBV12-3/TRBV12-4 | 17 | CASSMGGTSGRWGEQFF | TGTGCCAGCAGTATGGGAGGGACTAGCGGGAGGTGGGGTGAGCAGTTCTTC
. | few | TRBJ2-4 | TRBV28 | 15 | CASSLFAGRGNIQYF | TGTGCCAGCAGTTTATTTGCGGGGAGAGGGAACATTCAGTACTTC
TRBD2 | many | TRBJ2-2 | TRBV20-1 | 16 | CSARASGRANTGELFF | TGCAGTGCTAGGGCTAGCGGGAGGGCGAACACCGGGGAGCTGTTTTTT
TRBD2 | few | TRBJ2-3 | TRBV9 | 16 | CASSGSGRDSTDTQYF | TGTGCCAGCAGCGGGAGCGGGAGGGATAGCACAGATACGCAGTATTTT
TRBD1 | few | TRBJ2-2 | TRBV24-1 | 15 | CATSDEGAYTGELFF | TGTGCCACCAGTGATGAGGGGGCATACACCGGGGAGCTGTTTTTT
TRBD2 | . | TRBJ2-5 | TRBV6-2/TRBV6-3 | 15 | CASSYFIGRKETQYF | TGTGCCAGCAGTTATTTTATCGGGAGGAAAGAGACCCAGTACTTC
. | . | TRBJ1-3 | TRBV12-3/TRBV12-4 | 15 | CASFPERVIGNTIYF | TGTGCCAGTTTCCCCGAACGGGTTATCGGAAACACCATATATTTT
. | many | TRBJ2-6 | TRBV28 | 16 | CASSLVRASGANVLTF | TGTGCCAGCAGTTTGGTCAGAGCCTCTGGGGCCAACGTCCTGACTTTC